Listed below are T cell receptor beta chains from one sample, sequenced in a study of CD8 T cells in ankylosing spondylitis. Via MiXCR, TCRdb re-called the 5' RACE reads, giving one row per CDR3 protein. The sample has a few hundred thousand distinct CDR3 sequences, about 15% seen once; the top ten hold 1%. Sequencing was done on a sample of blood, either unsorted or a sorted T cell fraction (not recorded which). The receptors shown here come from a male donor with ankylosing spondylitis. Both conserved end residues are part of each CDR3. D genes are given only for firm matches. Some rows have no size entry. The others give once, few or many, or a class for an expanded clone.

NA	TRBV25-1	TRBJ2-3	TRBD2	CASSVGGGGVDTQYF	TGTGCCAGCAGTGTTGGCGGGGGTGGGGTTGATACGCAGTATTTT
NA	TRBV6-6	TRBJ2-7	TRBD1	CASKGTGSYEQYF	TGTGCCAGCAAAGGGACAGGCTCCTACGAGCAGTACTTC
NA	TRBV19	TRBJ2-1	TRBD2	CASTAGGEQFF	TGTGCCAGTACGGCGGGAGGGGAGCAGTTCTTC
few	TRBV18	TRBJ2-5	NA	CASSPRTARETQYF	TGTGCCAGCTCACCACGGACCGCCCGGGAGACCCAGTACTTC
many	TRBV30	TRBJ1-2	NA	CAWSRQTLYGYTF	TGTGCCTGGAGTCGGCAGACTCTTTATGGCTACACCTTC
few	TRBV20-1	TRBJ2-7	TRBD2	CSASSGYEQYF	TGCAGTGCTAGTAGCGGGTACGAGCAGTACTTC
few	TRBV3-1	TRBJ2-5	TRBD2	CASSHGTIQETQYF	TGTGCCAGCAGCCACGGGACTATCCAAGAGACCCAGTACTTC
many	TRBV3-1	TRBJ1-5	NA	CASSSGPNQPQHF	TGTGCCAGCAGCTCCGGTCCGAATCAGCCCCAGCATTTT
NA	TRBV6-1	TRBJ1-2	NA	CGSFLWEGNYGYTF	TGTGGCTCGTTCCTCTGGGAGGGTAACTATGGCTACACCTTC
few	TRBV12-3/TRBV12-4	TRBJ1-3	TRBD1	CASSPRQGARNTIYF	TGTGCCAGCAGTCCCCGACAGGGGGCCAGAAACACCATATATTTT
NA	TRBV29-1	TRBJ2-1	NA	CSVETTSGGYNEQFF	TGCAGCGTTGAAACCACTAGTGGTGGCTACAATGAGCAGTTCTTC
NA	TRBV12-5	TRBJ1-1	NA	CASGFGNTEAFF	TGTGCTAGTGGTTTTGGAAACACTGAAGCTTTCTTT
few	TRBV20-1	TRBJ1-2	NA	CSAPVLFDYGYTF	TGCAGTGCCCCGGTCCTGTTCGACTATGGCTACACCTTC
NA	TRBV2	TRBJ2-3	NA	CASALSTDTQYF	TGTGCCAGCGCGTTAAGCACAGATACGCAGTATTTT
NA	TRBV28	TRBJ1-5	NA	CASSRVREGNQPQHF	TGTGCCAGCAGCCGTGTCAGGGAAGGGAATCAGCCCCAGCATTTT
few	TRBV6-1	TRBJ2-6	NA	CASSGVSSGANVLTF	TGTGCCAGCAGTGGGGTCAGCTCTGGGGCCAACGTCCTGACTTTC
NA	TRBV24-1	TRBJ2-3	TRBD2	CATSELTSGPGRDTQYF	TGTGCCACCAGTGAACTGACTAGCGGGCCAGGCCGGGATACGCAGTATTTT
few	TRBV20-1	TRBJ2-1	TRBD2	CSAHRLAGAGNEQFF	TGCAGTGCTCACAGACTAGCGGGAGCCGGAAATGAGCAGTTCTTC
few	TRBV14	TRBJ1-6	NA	CASSGTPVRNSPLHF	TGTGCCAGCAGCGGGACACCCGTAAGGAATTCACCCCTCCACTTT
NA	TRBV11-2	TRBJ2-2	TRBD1	CASSRPTGVIGELFF	TGTGCCAGCAGCCGCCCGACAGGGGTTATCGGGGAGCTGTTTTTT
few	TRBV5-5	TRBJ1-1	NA	CASSNDKNTEAFF	TGTGCCAGCAGCAATGACAAGAACACTGAAGCTTTCTTT
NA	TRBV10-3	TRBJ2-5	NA	CAISESGVKETQYF	TGTGCCATCAGTGAGTCGGGAGTTAAAGAGACCCAGTACTTC
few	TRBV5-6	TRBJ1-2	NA	CASSPPGGAFVANYGYTF	TGTGCCAGCAGCCCACCGGGAGGGGCTTTCGTGGCTAACTATGGCTACACCTTC
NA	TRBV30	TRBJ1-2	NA	CAWSPGRGYGYTF	TGTGCCTGGAGCCCCGGAAGGGGGTACGGCTACACCTTC
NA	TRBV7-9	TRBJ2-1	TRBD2	CASSPGTTTSNEQFF	TGTGCCAGCAGTCCCGGGACTACGACCTCCAATGAGCAGTTCTTC
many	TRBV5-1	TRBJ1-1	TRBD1	CASSTDRGAFF	TGCGCCAGCAGCACCGACAGGGGAGCTTTCTTT
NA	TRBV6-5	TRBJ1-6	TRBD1	CASTTGESPLHF	TGTGCCAGCACCACAGGGGAGTCACCCCTCCACTTT
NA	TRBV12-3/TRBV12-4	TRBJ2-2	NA	CASSKTGMNTGELFF	TGTGCCAGCAGCAAAACAGGGATGAACACCGGGGAGCTGTTTTTT
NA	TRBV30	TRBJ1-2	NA	CAWSVGLGGYTF	TGTGCCTGGAGTGTAGGGCTGGGCGGCTACACCTTC
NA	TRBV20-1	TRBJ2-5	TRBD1	CSASLGQGGETQYF	TGCAGTGCTAGTCTTGGACAGGGGGGAGAGACCCAGTACTTC
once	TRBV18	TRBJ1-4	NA	CASSPRQGSTNEKLFF	TGTGCCAGCTCACCAAGACAAGGGTCAACTAATGAAAAACTGTTTTTT
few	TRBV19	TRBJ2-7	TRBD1	CASSSGTGAVEQYF	TGTGCCAGTAGCTCCGGGACAGGGGCGGTCGAGCAGTACTTC
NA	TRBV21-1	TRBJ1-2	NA	CASSKGTGGGYGYTF	TGTGCCAGCAGCAAGGGAACAGGGGGCGGCTATGGCTACACCTTC
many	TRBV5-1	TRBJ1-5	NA	CASSLFFGEDQPQHF	TGCGCCAGCAGCTTATTTTTCGGGGAAGATCAGCCCCAGCATTTT
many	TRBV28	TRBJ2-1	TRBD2	CASRTTSGRGEQFF	TGTGCCAGCAGAACGACTAGCGGGAGGGGTGAGCAGTTCTTC
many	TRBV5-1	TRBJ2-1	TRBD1	CASSFRTGDYNEQFF	TGCGCCAGCAGCTTCCGGACAGGTGATTACAATGAGCAGTTCTTC
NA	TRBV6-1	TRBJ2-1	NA	CASSQTSYNEQFF	TGTGCCAGCAGTCAGACTTCATACAATGAGCAGTTCTTC
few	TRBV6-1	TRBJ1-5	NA	CASSDSLYQPQHF	TGTGCCAGCAGTGACAGCTTATATCAGCCCCAGCATTTT
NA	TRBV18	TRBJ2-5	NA	CASSRKGEWRETQYF	TGTGCCAGCTCACGAAAGGGGGAGTGGAGAGAGACCCAGTACTTC
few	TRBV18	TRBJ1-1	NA	CASSPGLVAFF	TGTGCCAGCTCACCAGGGTTGGTAGCTTTCTTT
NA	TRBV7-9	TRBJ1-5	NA	CASSRTENQPQHF	TGTGCCAGCAGCCGGACGGAGAATCAGCCCCAGCATTTT
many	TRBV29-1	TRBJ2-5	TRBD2	CSVRGTSGQYQETQYF	TGCAGCGTTCGAGGGACTAGCGGGCAGTACCAAGAGACCCAGTACTTC
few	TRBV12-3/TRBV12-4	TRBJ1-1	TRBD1	CASRGTGMNTEAFF	TGTGCCAGCAGGGGGACAGGGATGAACACTGAAGCTTTCTTT
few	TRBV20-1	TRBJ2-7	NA	CSATSDNYEQYF	TGCAGTGCTACTAGCGACAACTACGAGCAGTACTTC
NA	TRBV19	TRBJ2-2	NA	CASRKGLESTGELFF	TGTGCCAGTAGGAAGGGGCTAGAGTCGACCGGGGAGCTGTTTTTT
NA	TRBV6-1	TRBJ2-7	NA	CASSRLQRRGDSYEQYF	TGTGCCAGCAGTCGCCTTCAACGTCGGGGAGACTCCTACGAGCAGTACTTC
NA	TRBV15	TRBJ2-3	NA	CATSKDLGSSSTDTQYF	TGTGCCACCAGCAAAGACTTGGGGTCGTCTAGCACAGATACGCAGTATTTT
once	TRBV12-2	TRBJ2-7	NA	CASRLGDRVLYEQYF	TGTGCAAGTCGCTTAGGGGACAGGGTCCTTTACGAGCAGTACTTC
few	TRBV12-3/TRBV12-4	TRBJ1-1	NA	CASRDRDFTEAFF	TGTGCCAGCAGAGATCGGGATTTCACTGAAGCTTTCTTT
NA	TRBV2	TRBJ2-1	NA	CASSGRTGRDSYNEQFF	TGTGCCAGCAGTGGTAGAACAGGCAGGGATTCCTACAATGAGCAGTTCTTC
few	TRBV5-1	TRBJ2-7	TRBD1	CASSLPGQQYEQYF	TGCGCCAGCAGCCTTCCGGGACAGCAATACGAGCAGTACTTC
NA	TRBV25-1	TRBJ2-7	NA	CASRAGPDSYEQYF	TGTGCCAGCAGAGCCGGGCCCGACTCCTACGAGCAGTACTTC
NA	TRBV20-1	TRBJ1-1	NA	CSARDGQMNTEAFF	TGCAGTGCTAGAGACGGACAAATGAACACTGAAGCTTTCTTT
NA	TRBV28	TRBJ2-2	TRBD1	CASSLVTGLGTGELFF	TGTGCCAGCAGTTTGGTGACAGGGTTAGGCACCGGGGAGCTGTTTTTT
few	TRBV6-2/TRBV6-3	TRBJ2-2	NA	CASSSRTALGTGELFF	TGTGCCAGCAGTTCAAGGACAGCCCTTGGGACCGGGGAGCTGTTTTTT
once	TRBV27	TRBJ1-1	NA	CASSLKKAIRYTEAFF	TGTGCCAGCAGTTTGAAAAAGGCCATCCGGTACACTGAAGCTTTCTTT
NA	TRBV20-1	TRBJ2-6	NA	CSAKHRDTGISGANVLTF	TGCAGTGCCAAACACAGGGACACGGGCATCTCTGGGGCCAACGTCCTGACTTTC
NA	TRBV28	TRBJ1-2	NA	CASSGQSSLDYGYTF	TGTGCCAGCAGCGGACAGTCGTCCTTGGACTATGGCTACACCTTC
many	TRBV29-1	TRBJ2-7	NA	CSVNPTGSEQYF	TGCAGCGTCAACCCAACAGGTTCCGAGCAGTACTTC
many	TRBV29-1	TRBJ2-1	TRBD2	CSARLAGKYNEQFF	TGCAGCGCCCGTCTAGCGGGGAAATACAATGAGCAGTTCTTC